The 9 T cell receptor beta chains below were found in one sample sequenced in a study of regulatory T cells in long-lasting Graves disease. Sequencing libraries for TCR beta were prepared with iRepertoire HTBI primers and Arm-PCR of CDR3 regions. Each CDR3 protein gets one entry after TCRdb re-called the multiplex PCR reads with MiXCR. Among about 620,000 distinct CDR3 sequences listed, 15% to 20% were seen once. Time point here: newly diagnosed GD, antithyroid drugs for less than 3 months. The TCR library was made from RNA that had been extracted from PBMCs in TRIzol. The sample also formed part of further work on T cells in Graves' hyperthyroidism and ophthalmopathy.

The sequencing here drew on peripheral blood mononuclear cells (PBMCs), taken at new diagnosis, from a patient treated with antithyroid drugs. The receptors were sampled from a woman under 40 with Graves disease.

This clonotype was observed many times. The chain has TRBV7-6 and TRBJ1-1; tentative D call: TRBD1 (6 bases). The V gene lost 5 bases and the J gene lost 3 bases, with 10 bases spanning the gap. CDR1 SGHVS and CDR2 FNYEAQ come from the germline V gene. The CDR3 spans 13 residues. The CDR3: CASSIQGYTEAFF. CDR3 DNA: TGTGCCAGCAGCATACAGGGTTACACTGAAGCTTTCTTT.

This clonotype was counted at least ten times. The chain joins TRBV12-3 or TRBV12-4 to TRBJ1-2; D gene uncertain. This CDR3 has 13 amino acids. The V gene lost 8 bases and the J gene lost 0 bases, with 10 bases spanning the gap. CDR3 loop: CASGADANYGYTF. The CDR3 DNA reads TGTGCCAGCGGAGCAGATGCTAACTATGGCTACACCTTC.

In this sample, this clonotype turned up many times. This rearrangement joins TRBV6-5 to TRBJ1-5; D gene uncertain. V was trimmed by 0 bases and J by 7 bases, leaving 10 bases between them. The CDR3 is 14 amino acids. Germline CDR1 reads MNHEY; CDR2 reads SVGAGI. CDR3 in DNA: TGTGCCAGCAGTTACTCGAAGGCGAGGCAGCCCCAGCATTTT. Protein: CASSYSKARQPQHF.

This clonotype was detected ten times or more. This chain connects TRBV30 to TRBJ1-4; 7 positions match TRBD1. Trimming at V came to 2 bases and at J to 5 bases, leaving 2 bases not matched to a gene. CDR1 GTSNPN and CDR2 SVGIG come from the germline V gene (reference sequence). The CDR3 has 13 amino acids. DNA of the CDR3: TGTGCCTGGAGTTCACAGGGGAATGAAAAACTGTTTTTT. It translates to CAWSSQGNEKLFF. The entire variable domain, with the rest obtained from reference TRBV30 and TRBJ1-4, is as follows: SQTIHQWPATLVQPVGSPLSLECTVEGTSNPNLYWYRQAAGRGLQLLFYSVGIGQISSEVPQNLSASRPQDRQFILSSKKLLLSDSGFYLCAWSSQGNEKLFFGSGTQLSVL.

CDR3 amino acids: CASRPDRGSSPLHF. The CDR3 DNA reads as TGTGCCAGCAGACCGGACAGGGGTAGTTCACCCCTCCACTTT. V gene TRBV27 combines with J gene TRBJ1-6, with 9 bases identical to TRBD1. CDR3 length equals 14 residues. V lost 6 bases, J lost 9 bases, and 6 bases stayed unmatched. Germline CDR1 MNHEY, CDR2 SMNVEV (reference sequence).

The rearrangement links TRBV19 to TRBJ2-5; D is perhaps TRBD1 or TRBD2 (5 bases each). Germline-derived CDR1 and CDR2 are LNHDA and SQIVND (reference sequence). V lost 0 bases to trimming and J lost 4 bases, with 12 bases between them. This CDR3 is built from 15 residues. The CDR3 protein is CASSIDGTLPETQYF. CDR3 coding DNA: TGTGCCAGTAGTATAGACGGGACGTTGCCAGAGACCCAGTACTTC.

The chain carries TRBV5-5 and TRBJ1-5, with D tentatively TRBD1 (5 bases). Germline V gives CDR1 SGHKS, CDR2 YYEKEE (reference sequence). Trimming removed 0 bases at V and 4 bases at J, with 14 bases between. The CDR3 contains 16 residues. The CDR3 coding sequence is TGTGCCAGCAGCTTGGGGGTGAGGCAGGGTAATCAGCCCCAGCATTTT. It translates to CASSLGVRQGNQPQHF.

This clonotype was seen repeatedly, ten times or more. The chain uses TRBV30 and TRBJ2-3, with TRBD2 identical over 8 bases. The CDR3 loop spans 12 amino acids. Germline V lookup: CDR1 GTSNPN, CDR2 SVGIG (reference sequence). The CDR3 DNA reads TGTGCTTCCGGACTAGCAGCAAATACGCAGTATTTT. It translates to CASGLAANTQYF.

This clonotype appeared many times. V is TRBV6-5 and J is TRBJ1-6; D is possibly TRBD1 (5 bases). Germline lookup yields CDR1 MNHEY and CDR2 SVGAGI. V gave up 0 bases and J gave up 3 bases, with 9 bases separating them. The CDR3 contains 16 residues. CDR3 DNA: TGTGCCAGCAGTTACTCGGGGGGGGTCTATAATTCACCCCTCCACTTT. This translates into CASSYSGGVYNSPLHF.